The 27 T cell receptor beta chains presented below share a single source sample, sequenced in a study of neurological immune-mediated disorders. TCRdb independently ran MiXCR on the 5' RACE reads; one entry per CDR3 protein. The table lists around 30,000 distinct CDR3 sequences, approximately 2.7% of them singletons, with about 2.3% in the top ten. What was sequenced was PBMCs. Every receptor here comes from a woman in her forties or fifties with multiple sclerosis.

This clonotype appeared many times. The gene calls are TRBV20-1 and TRBJ2-1, with D perhaps matching TRBD2 (6 bases). Germline V gene lookup returns CDR1 DFQATT and CDR2 SNEGSKA (reference sequence). V lost 3 bases, J lost 4 bases, and 13 bases lay in between. The CDR3 runs to 14 residues. CDR3 sequence (DNA): TGCAGTGCTAGTGGACGGGGACTTTACAATGAGCAGTTCTTC. This encodes CSASGRGLYNEQFF.

V usage is TRBV10-3 and J usage is TRBJ2-1; 9 positions match TRBD1. The germline gives CDR1 ENHRY, CDR2 SYGVKD. J gave up 7 bases and V 7 bases, and 11 bases lay outside the gene matches. The CDR3 runs 15 residues. Here the CDR3 reads CAITGPGQGFNEQFF. Here the CDR3 DNA reads TGTGCCATCACGGGACCGGGACAGGGTTTTAATGAGCAGTTCTTC.

This clonotype was seen ten or more times. J is TRBJ2-7 and V is TRBV29-1; D unclear. The CDR3 has 13 residues. The germline gives CDR1 SQVTM, CDR2 ANQGSEA. Trimming left V 4 bases short and J 0 bases short, with 10 bases between. CDR3 bases: TGCAGCGTTGCAGCAGGTGGCTCCTACGAGCAGTACTTC. This translates into CSVAAGGSYEQYF.

Ten or more counts support this clonotype. The chain has TRBV18 and TRBJ2-3; no firm D call. Germline CDR1 KGHSH, CDR2 LQKENI. The CDR3 is made up of 13 amino acids. Trimming took off 0 bases at V and 3 bases at J, with 4 bases between the two ends. CDR3 sequence: CASSPPSTDTQYF. The CDR3 nucleotides read TGTGCCAGCTCACCACCGTCGACAGATACGCAGTATTTT.

This clonotype showed up many times. This chain joins TRBV18 and TRBJ1-3; tentative D call: TRBD1 (5 bases). CDR1 and CDR2 from the germline V gene are KGHSH and LQKENI. Between the trimmed V and J ends, which lost 6 bases and 4 bases, there was a span of 10 bases. The CDR3 runs to 13 residues. The CDR3 DNA reads TGTGCCAGCTCCCTCCGGGACGGAAACACCATATATTTT. Its translation is CASSLRDGNTIYF.

This clonotype showed up many times. The chain links TRBV9 to TRBJ2-7; 8 nucleotides line up with TRBD2. The CDR3 has 15 amino acids. The J segment lost 3 bases and the V segment lost 0 bases, leaving 5 bases of the junction unmatched. Per germline, CDR1 SGDLS and CDR2 YYNGEE. The CDR3 sequence: CASSVGSGAYYEQYF. The DNA of the CDR3 is TGTGCCAGCAGCGTAGGTAGCGGGGCATACTACGAGCAGTACTTC.

This clonotype was seen ten or more times. The chain combines TRBV6-6 with TRBJ1-2; the match to TRBD1 covers 9 bases. Germline V lookup: CDR1 MNHNY, CDR2 SVGAGI (reference sequence). The CDR3 length is 14 residues. V was clipped by 6 bases and J by 8 bases; unmatched bases: 10. The CDR3 loop reads CASRETGGGYGYTF. CDR3 nucleotide sequence: TGTGCCAGCAGGGAAACAGGGGGCGGCTACGGCTACACCTTC.

In the case of this clonotype: One base away lies a much larger clone, so this may be a sequencing read error. The gene calls are TRBV19 and TRBJ2-2, with D possibly being TRBD2 (6 bases). The CDR3 runs 13 residues. Trimming cost V 4 bases and J 5 bases, with 8 bases left between them. Per germline, CDR1 LNHDA and CDR2 SQIVND (reference sequence). The CDR3 nucleotides read TGTGCCAGTAGTACGACTAGTACCGGGGAGCTGTTTTTT. As protein: CASSTTSTGELFF.

This clonotype was observed many times. J is TRBJ2-5 and V is TRBV20-1; 8 nucleotides align to TRBD1. Germline V gives CDR1 DFQATT, CDR2 SNEGSKA (reference sequence). V trimming: 6 bases; J trimming: 2 bases; junction bases outside the gene matches: 8. This CDR3 is 14 amino acids long. The CDR3 nucleotides read TGCAGTGCGAAGGCCAGGGGGCCTCAAGAGACCCAGTACTTC. Its translation is CSAKARGPQETQYF.

This clonotype was seen many times. The rearrangement uses TRBV5-1 and TRBJ2-2; D is undetermined. Looked up from germline, CDR1 is SGHRS and CDR2 is YFSETQ. Trimming took off 0 bases at V and 0 bases at J, with 12 bases between the two ends. The CDR3 loop spans 17 amino acids. As DNA, the CDR3 is TGCGCCAGCAGCTTGGCCCAAAGTGCCGCGAACACCGGGGAGCTGTTTTTT. Encoded protein: CASSLAQSAANTGELFF.

This clonotype was found many times. The chain employs TRBV20-1 and TRBJ2-7; no firm D call. The length of the CDR3 is 13 residues. V was cut by 3 bases and J by 6 bases, with 15 bases left in between. Germline-derived CDR1 and CDR2 are DFQATT and SNEGSKA (reference sequence). For the CDR3, the DNA is TGCAGTGCTAGTCAAGGGCCCCTCCGCGAGCAGTACTTC. Its protein is CSASQGPLREQYF.

This clonotype was seen at least ten times. The V and J genes are TRBV20-1 and TRBJ1-2, with D hard to call. Per germline, CDR1 DFQATT and CDR2 SNEGSKA (reference sequence). The CDR3 spans 14 residues. Trimming pared 5 bases from V and 0 bases from J, leaving 13 bases between. CDR3 coding DNA: TGCAGTGCTCTCTCTCCGGCAGCTAACTATGGCTACACCTTC. This codes for CSALSPAANYGYTF.

This clonotype was found many times. The rearrangement links TRBV7-3 to TRBJ1-1; D unresolved. Germline V gene lookup returns CDR1 SGHTA and CDR2 FQGTGA. The CDR3 is made up of 17 amino acids. Trimming removed 1 base at V and 1 base at J, with 16 bases between. CDR3 amino acids: CASSLKLVQHENTEAFF. CDR3 DNA sequence: TGTGCCAGCAGCTTAAAGTTAGTACAACATGAGAACACTGAAGCTTTCTTT.

This clonotype was detected many times. This chain connects TRBV2 to TRBJ1-5; the D is unclear. Germline V CDR1 and CDR2: SNHLY, FYNNEI. The CDR3 contains 13 residues. Trimming took 6 bases from V and 3 from J, leaving 9 bases between them. CDR3 residues: CASRASLNQPQHF. CDR3 bases: TGTGCCAGCAGGGCCAGCCTCAATCAGCCCCAGCATTTT. The full variable domain, with the rest looked up from reference TRBV2 and TRBJ1-5, is EPEVTQTPSHQVTQMGQEVILRCVPISNHLYFYWYRQILGQKVEFLVSFYNNEISEKSEIFDDQFSVERPDGSNFTLKIRSTKLEDSAMYFCASRASLNQPQHFGDGTRLSIL.

At least ten counts were recorded for this clonotype. The CDR3, as DNA: TGTGCCATCAGTGAAGCGGGGCCGTCCTACGAGCAGTACTTC. Protein sequence: CAISEAGPSYEQYF. V usage is TRBV10-3 and J usage is TRBJ2-7, with 7 bases aligning to TRBD2. Germline CDR1 and CDR2: ENHRY and SYGVKD. The CDR3 has 14 residues. V shed 3 bases and J 1 base; nucleotides not matched to a gene: 3.

By share of the sample, this clonotype is medium-sized. V gene TRBV5-1 combines with J gene TRBJ1-1; no firm D call. CDR1 SGHRS and CDR2 YFSETQ come from the germline V gene. This CDR3 region has 15 residues. Trimming took off 0 bases at V and 1 base at J, with 10 bases between the two ends. The CDR3 nucleotides are TGCGCCAGCAGCTTGGAGGTGTCAGGGAACACTGAAGCTTTCTTT. It translates to CASSLEVSGNTEAFF. Full variable domain (rest looked up from reference TRBV5-1 and TRBJ1-1): KAGVTQTPRYLIKTRGQQVTLSCSPISGHRSVSWYQQTPGQGLQFLFEYFSETQRNKGNFPGRFSGRQFSNSRSEMNVSTLELGDSALYLCASSLEVSGNTEAFFGQGTRLTVV.

This clonotype has only a few counts. V and J are TRBV6-2 or TRBV6-3 and TRBJ2-7, with D possibly being TRBD2 (5 bases). Trimming cost V 0 bases and J 2 bases, with 8 bases left between them. This CDR3 has 14 amino acids. Per germline, CDR1 MNHEY and CDR2 SVGEGT. The DNA for the CDR3 is TGTGCCAGCAGTTACTCGGAACTAGCCTACGAGCAGTACTTC. This codes for CASSYSELAYEQYF.

This clonotype was observed at least ten times. This chain joins TRBV5-1 and TRBJ2-5, with a possible D match to TRBD1 (6 bases). V dropped 1 base and J dropped 2 bases, with 12 bases sitting between them. From germline, CDR1 is SGHRS and CDR2 YFSETQ. The length of the CDR3 is 15 residues. The CDR3 DNA sequence: TGCGCCAGCAGCTTGATTCAGGGGCATCAAGAGACCCAGTACTTC. Translating gives CASSLIQGHQETQYF.

This clonotype was recorded many times. This chain joins TRBV7-8 and TRBJ2-2, with 8 bases that match TRBD1. CDR3 length: 17 residues. Trimming removed 1 base from V and 4 bases from J; junction bases left unmatched: 8. Germline V gives CDR1 SGHVS, CDR2 FQNEAQ. CDR3 protein: CASSLGSGGAGTGELFF. The DNA of the CDR3 is TGTGCCAGCAGCTTAGGGTCAGGGGGCGCGGGCACCGGGGAGCTGTTTTTT. Combining the CDR3 with reference TRBV7-8 and TRBJ2-2 gives the whole variable domain GAGVSQSPRYKVAKRGQDVALRCDPISGHVSLFWYQQALGQGPEFLTYFQNEAQLDKSGLPSDRFFAERPEGSVSTLKIQRTQQEDSAVYLCASSLGSGGAGTGELFFGEGSRLTVL.

Comment on this clonotype: At one boundary the junction diverges from the germline segment, which might be a read error. This chain links TRBV5-1 with TRBJ2-5, with D possibly TRBD1 on 6 matching bases. Germline CDR1 and CDR2: SGHRS and YFSETQ. The CDR3 covers 19 residues. CDR3 in amino acids: CASSLVSWGPGQPQGTQYF. The CDR3 nucleotides are TGCGCCAGCAGCTTGGTCTCGTGGGGGCCCGGACAGCCTCAAGGGACCCAGTACTTC.

This clonotype was counted ten times or more. The chain is built from TRBV20-1 and TRBJ1-5, with D hard to call. V lost 3 bases and J lost 11, with 11 bases in between. The CDR3 has 11 residues. Germline loops: CDR1 DFQATT, CDR2 SNEGSKA (reference sequence). The CDR3 is CSASWGETQHF. CDR3 in DNA: TGCAGTGCTAGTTGGGGAGAAACCCAGCATTTT.

This clonotype was seen at least ten times. CDR3 region: CASSLDRSYEQYF. As DNA, the CDR3 is TGTGCCAGCAGTCTTGACAGGTCCTACGAGCAGTACTTC. The chain employs TRBV2 and TRBJ2-7; perhaps TRBD1 as D (6 bases). The V and J ends lost 5 bases and 1 base respectively, with 9 bases between them. The CDR3 has 13 amino acids. CDR1 is SNHLY and CDR2 is FYNNEI in the germline V gene.

In this sample, this clonotype turned up many times. V gene TRBV9 combines with J gene TRBJ2-1, with TRBD1 matching over 7 bases. This CDR3 has 14 residues. V shed 4 bases and J 1 base; nucleotides not matched to a gene: 2. Germline values: CDR1 SGDLS, CDR2 YYNGEE. DNA of the CDR3: TGTGCCAGCAGCTCGACAGGGTCCTACAATGAGCAGTTCTTC. It is translated as CASSSTGSYNEQFF.

This clonotype was picked up many times. The chain has TRBV9 and TRBJ2-2, with D unclear. CDR3 length: 12 residues. The germline V gene encodes CDR1 SGDLS and CDR2 YYNGEE. V lost 0 bases, J lost 7 bases, and 4 bases lay in between. CDR3 sequence: CASSVGGGELFF. Here the CDR3 DNA reads TGTGCCAGCAGCGTAGGGGGCGGGGAGCTGTTTTTT. Combining the CDR3 with reference TRBV9 and TRBJ2-2 gives the whole variable domain DSGVTQTPKHLITATGQRVTLRCSPRSGDLSVYWYQQSLDQGLQFLIQYYNGEERAKGNILERFSAQQFPDLHSELNLSSLELGDSALYFCASSVGGGELFFGEGSRLTVL.

There are many counts of this clonotype. This chain uses TRBV5-1 with TRBJ1-5; D gene ambiguous. This CDR3 spans 14 amino acids. Per germline, CDR1 SGHRS and CDR2 YFSETQ. V shed 0 bases and J shed 1 base, with 5 bases lying between them. The CDR3 region is CASSLDGSNQPQHF. The CDR3 DNA reads as TGCGCCAGCAGCTTGGACGGCAGCAATCAGCCCCAGCATTTT.

Within the sample, this clonotype is medium-sized. This rearrangement joins TRBV20-1 to TRBJ2-5; D might be TRBD2 (6 bases). The V gene lost 3 bases and the J gene lost 4 bases, with 15 bases spanning the gap. The CDR3 spans 14 residues. Germline lookup yields CDR1 DFQATT and CDR2 SNEGSKA (reference sequence). The CDR3 loop is CSASVLGGGETQYF. As DNA, the CDR3 is TGCAGTGCTAGTGTTCTGGGAGGCGGAGAGACCCAGTACTTC.

This clonotype was observed many times. The chain links TRBV20-1 to TRBJ1-5; the match to TRBD1 covers 7 bases. V trimming: 3 bases; J trimming: 3 bases; junction bases outside the gene matches: 2. The germline CDR1 and CDR2 sequences are DFQATT and SNEGSKA (reference sequence). This CDR3 is built from 13 residues. The CDR3 DNA is TGCAGTGCTAGTCAGGGGGTCAATCAGCCCCAGCATTTT. Protein product: CSASQGVNQPQHF.